Given below is one T cell receptor (beta chain) in context. Its specificity is not known. The treatment: 15 to 20 received Ad26.COV2.S at low or high dose, single or two shots; a few received placebo; per-sample allocation not given. On day 63 after the first injection, vaccine and placebo recipients gave samples. Donation was by an adult aged 18-55 years who was in Boston. The data belong to a study of Ad26.COV2.S vaccination and SARS-CoV-2 variants. Study-wide points: Spike-specific TCR breadth was greater in vaccine than placebo recipients.

CDR3 length: 12 amino acids. Germline-derived CDR1 and CDR2 are SGHDT and YYEEEE. Trimming pared 0 bases from V and 5 bases from J, leaving 3 bases between. Measured with immunoSEQ multiplex PCR; TCRdb has only the in-frame clones, and not every one. The sample consists of some 480,000 clones, roughly nine tenths of them appearing once. The V call is TRBV5-6, the J call TRBJ2-1; D uncertain. Here the sequenced sample was peripheral blood, taken in a trial of Ad26.COV2.S vaccine versus placebo. This clonotype was sampled from a person aged 18-60 years who received the Ad26.COV2.S COVID-19 vaccine or a placebo. CDR3 in amino acids: CASSLVNNEQFF. The CDR3 DNA reads as TGTGCCAGCAGCTTGGTCAACAATGAGCAGTTCTTC.